Following are 19 T cell receptor beta chains from one sample sequenced in a study of blood T cell repertoires in COVID-19. Assay: immunoSEQ multiplex PCR; the TCRdb copy retains only in-frame clones and omits some. Of about 370,000 clones listed, roughly nine tenths were seen once; the top ten hold less than 3.5%. Material for sequencing was peripheral blood. Receptors were obtained from a woman younger than 45 with COVID-19, enrolled during active disease.

As to this clone: Possible read error: a much larger clone is one base away. Other DNA sequences within the sample encode an identical CDR3. The V gene is TRBV9, the J gene TRBJ2-2; D gene ambiguous. V lost 4 bases to trimming and J lost 2 bases, with 3 bases between them. This CDR3 contains 12 residues. The germline V gene encodes CDR1 SGDLS and CDR2 YYNGEE. The CDR3 loop reads CASSLNTGELFF. The CDR3 DNA reads TGTGCCAGCAGCCTCAACACCGGGGAGCTGTTTTTT.

The rearrangement joins TRBV7-9 to TRBJ2-7; D is possibly TRBD2 (5 bases). CDR1 is SEHNR and CDR2 is FQNEAQ in the germline V gene (reference sequence). This CDR3 contains 13 residues. Trimming pared 8 bases from V and 1 base from J, leaving 12 bases between. In nucleotides, the CDR3 is TGTGCCAGCGGGCCAGGCGGGTCCTACGAGCAGTACTTC. This translates into CASGPGGSYEQYF.

The CDR3 reads CASSETAGSHTEAFF. DNA for the CDR3: TGTGCCAGCAGTGAAACCGCAGGCAGCCACACTGAAGCTTTCTTT. This chain connects TRBV6-1 to TRBJ1-1, with no clear D. The CDR3 extends over 15 amino acids. The germline gives CDR1 MNHNS, CDR2 SASEGT. V gave up 2 bases and J gave up 3 bases, with 13 bases separating them.

The CDR3 loop is CASPGKLGTSGGVSNEQFF. In DNA form, the CDR3 reads TGCGCCAGCCCCGGAAAACTCGGGACTAGCGGGGGGGTCAGTAATGAGCAGTTCTTC. This rearrangement joins TRBV5-1 to TRBJ2-1, with 16 bases that match TRBD2. The CDR3 covers 19 residues. J gave up 7 bases and V 7 bases, and 17 bases lay outside the gene matches. CDR1 SGHRS and CDR2 YFSETQ come from the germline V gene.

The chain joins TRBV5-8 to TRBJ2-1; 9 nucleotides align to TRBD2. From germline, CDR1 is SGHTS and CDR2 YDEGEE. Trimming cost V 5 bases and J 4 bases; bases outside gene matches: 7. CDR3 size: 15 residues. The CDR3 coding sequence is TGTGCCAGCAGAAGTAGCGGGAGTACATACAATGAGCAGTTCTTC. It is translated as CASRSSGSTYNEQFF.

The chain recombines TRBV30 with TRBJ1-1; maybe TRBD1 (5 bases). Per germline, CDR1 GTSNPN and CDR2 SVGIG (reference sequence). The V gene lost 4 bases and the J gene lost 1 base, with 13 bases spanning the gap. The CDR3 runs to 14 residues. This chain's CDR3 is CAWIIVGGNTEAFF. CDR3 DNA: TGTGCCTGGATAATTGTGGGGGGGAACACTGAAGCTTTCTTT.

CDR3: CATSERGSKLFF. CDR3 bases: TGTGCCACCAGTGAAAGGGGATCCAAACTGTTTTTT. This sequence joins TRBV24-1 and TRBJ1-4, with a weak D call TRBD1 (5 bases). Germline CDR1 KGHDR, CDR2 SFDVKD. The CDR3 extends over 12 amino acids. V dropped 4 bases and J dropped 11 bases, with 10 bases sitting between them.

J is TRBJ2-3 and V is TRBV18; D might be TRBD2 (5 bases). The germline gives CDR1 KGHSH, CDR2 LQKENI. V lost 0 bases to trimming and J lost 1 base, with 17 bases between them. The CDR3 consists of 18 residues. The chain's CDR3 is CASSPPLKLVLGTDTQYF. Written as DNA, the CDR3 is TGTGCCAGCTCACCACCGCTTAAACTAGTGCTCGGCACAGATACGCAGTATTTT.

The rearrangement links TRBV2 to TRBJ2-7, with TRBD1 matching over 9 bases. V gave up 6 bases and J gave up 4 bases; unmatched junction bases: 7. CDR3 length: 14 amino acids. Per germline, CDR1 SNHLY and CDR2 FYNNEI. The DNA for the CDR3 is TGTGCCAGCAGATGGGACAGGGATTCTTACGAGCAGTACTTC. Encoded protein: CASRWDRDSYEQYF.

V usage is TRBV6-6 and J usage is TRBJ2-3, with 7 bases aligning to TRBD1. Germline V gene sequence: CDR1 MNHNY, CDR2 SVGAGI (reference sequence). The V and J ends lost 7 bases and 5 bases, in that order; junction bases with no gene match: 12. The CDR3 runs 15 residues. The CDR3 DNA is TGTGCCAGCACCCTCACGAGGGGGCGTGAAGATACGCAGTATTTT. This sequence encodes CASTLTRGREDTQYF.

The DNA of the CDR3 is TGTGCCAGCAGCTCCTTCGTCGACACTGAAGCTTTCTTT. As protein: CASSSFVDTEAFF. The genes are TRBV7-2 and TRBJ1-1, with D unresolved. V was cut by 4 bases and J by 3 bases, with 9 bases left in between. This CDR3 contains 13 residues. Germline V gives CDR1 SGHTA, CDR2 FQGNSA.

The chain couples TRBV4-1 to TRBJ1-6; perhaps TRBD1 as D (6 bases). V shed 1 base and J shed 4 bases, with 17 bases lying between them. Germline CDR1 reads MGHRA; CDR2 reads YSYEKL. The length of the CDR3 is 18 residues. This CDR3 is CASSQAVGGRAYNSPLHF. The DNA of the CDR3 is TGCGCCAGCAGCCAAGCGGTAGGGGGACGGGCATATAATTCACCCCTCCACTTT.

In nucleotides, the CDR3 is TGTGCCAGCAGTTACTCCGACAGGGGCGATACGCAGTATTTT. This gives the protein CASSYSDRGDTQYF. The chain joins TRBV6-6 to TRBJ2-3; TRBD1 matches at 8 bases. This CDR3 comprises 14 residues. Germline V gene lookup returns CDR1 MNHNY and CDR2 SVGAGI (reference sequence). Unmatched junction bases numbered 2, after V lost 0 bases and J lost 6 bases.

The rearrangement joins TRBV6-2 or TRBV6-3 to TRBJ2-7; D is undetermined. CDR1 is MNHEY, CDR2 SVGEGT, per germline. The V and J ends lost 5 bases and 0 bases respectively, with 14 bases between them. The CDR3 covers 15 residues. The CDR3 is CASSMGSMSSYEQYV. In DNA form, the CDR3 reads TGTGCCAGCAGTATGGGCTCCATGAGCTCCTACGAGCAGTACGTC.

The chain combines TRBV20-1 with TRBJ2-1; D gene ambiguous. Trimming took off 3 bases at V and 10 bases at J, with 10 bases between the two ends. The CDR3 extends over 11 amino acids. Germline loops: CDR1 DFQATT, CDR2 SNEGSKA (reference sequence). The chain's CDR3 is CSASVLGEQFF. CDR3 nucleotide sequence: TGCAGTGCTAGTGTGTTGGGCGAGCAGTTCTTC.

This clone was counted once. This chain's CDR3 is CASSPTGTGLYEQYF. The CDR3 DNA sequence: TGTGCCAGCAGCCCGACCGGGACAGGACTCTACGAGCAGTACTTC. The genes are TRBV7-9 and TRBJ2-7; 8 bases agree with TRBD1. Trimming took 5 bases from V and 3 from J; bases not matched to a gene: 9. Germline-derived CDR1 and CDR2 are SEHNR and FQNEAQ (reference sequence). This CDR3 has 15 residues.

This rearrangement joins TRBV6-5 to TRBJ2-7; possible D gene TRBD1, 6 bases. Germline V gene lookup returns CDR1 MNHEY and CDR2 SVGAGI. Trimming took 5 bases from V and 2 from J, leaving 13 bases between them. The CDR3 runs to 14 residues. The CDR3 protein is CASSTSSGAYEQYV. CDR3 DNA sequence: TGTGCCAGCAGTACCTCCTCAGGGGCCTACGAGCAGTACGTC.

The CDR3 sequence is CAWTNPSGGGFGGYTF. The CDR3, as DNA: TGTGCCTGGACTAACCCATCAGGGGGCGGTTTCGGTGGCTACACCTTC. The V gene is TRBV30, the J gene TRBJ1-2; TRBD1 aligns across 8 bases. Germline V CDR1 and CDR2: GTSNPN, SVGIG (reference sequence). CDR3 length: 16 residues. Trimming at V came to 4 bases and at J to 7 bases, leaving 17 bases not matched to a gene.

The chain carries TRBV28 and TRBJ1-1; weak D call: TRBD1 (5 bases). There are 12 residues in the CDR3. The germline CDR1 and CDR2 sequences are MDHEN and SYDVKM. V was trimmed by 6 bases and J by 8 bases, leaving 13 bases between them. The CDR3 DNA reads as TGTGCCAGCAGCCTCGGGGGTCGAGAAGCTTTCTTT. It yields the protein CASSLGGREAFF.